This T cell receptor (beta chain) emerged from a study of T cell responses to AZD1222 COVID-19 vaccine. Overall study findings and caveats: Spike-specific TCR breadth and depth grew following two AZD1222 doses. Researchers took repertoire samples only after the peak T cell response had come.

Sequencing was performed with immunoSEQ multiplex PCR; in TCRdb, only in-frame clones are kept and a portion is missing. Of over 100,000 clones in the sample, 70% to 90% were seen once. The count of this clone is one. As yet, its antigen is unknown. CDR1 is SGHTA, CDR2 FQGNSA, per germline. The CDR3 covers 12 residues. Trimming took off 5 bases at V and 7 bases at J, with 9 bases between the two ends. The receptor's source is an adult in good health. This chain uses TRBV7-2 with TRBJ2-4; D is unclear. The sample consisted of peripheral blood, taken on day 0 of AZD1222 vaccination. The DNA for the CDR3 is TGTGCCAGCAGCCTCCGGCCCAACATTCAGTACTTC. The encoded protein is CASSLRPNIQYF.